This TCR beta chain stems from a study of control samples from healthy donors and cancer patients. Sequenced by immunoSEQ multiplex PCR; TCRdb stores in-frame clones only, minus some. The data show 130,000 to 150,000 clones, about nine tenths seen once. The junction had 9 bases not matched to a gene; V was cut back by 0 bases and J by 7 bases. Per germline, CDR1 SGHVS and CDR2 FNYEAQ. The length of the CDR3 is 16 residues. The chain couples TRBV7-6 to TRBJ2-7; TRBD1 matches at 10 bases. This receptor was obtained from a woman aged 25 to 39 in good health. Sequenced material: blood. The CDR3 DNA follows: TGTGCCAGCAGCTTAGCTGCCCGACAGGGGGCCGGAGAGCAGTACTTC. This sequence encodes CASSLAARQGAGEQYF.